This TCR beta chain was identified during a study of T-cell memory formation after mild COVID-19. For the study at large: Largely, TCR clusters stayed within a single donor.

To note about this clonotype: Antigen specificity is unknown.

The V gene lost 3 bases and the J gene lost 8 bases, with 17 bases spanning the gap. The CDR3 sequence is 15 residues long. From germline, CDR1 is SGHKS and CDR2 YYEKEE (reference sequence). TCRdb reprocessed the 5' RACE reads with MiXCR, giving one entry per CDR3 protein. The sample has about 450,000 distinct CDR3 sequences, more than 20% seen once. Study results and limitations: Cross-reactive memory appears to have joined, as suggested by some responding clones showing up in pre-infection memory. Proof of SARS-CoV-2 specificity was absent for the second-wave clones that crested on day 37.

The genes are TRBV5-5 and TRBJ2-2; tentatively, D is TRBD2 (5 bases). Specimen: PBMCs or a T cell subset sorted from them (not recorded which). The sequence derives from an adult woman who had mild COVID-19 (a few samples of this study predate the infection). Cell type and time point are not known. CDR3 sequence: CASSSTPSGRGELFF. CDR3 in DNA: TGTGCCAGCAGCTCAACACCCTCGGGGAGAGGGGAGCTGTTTTTT.